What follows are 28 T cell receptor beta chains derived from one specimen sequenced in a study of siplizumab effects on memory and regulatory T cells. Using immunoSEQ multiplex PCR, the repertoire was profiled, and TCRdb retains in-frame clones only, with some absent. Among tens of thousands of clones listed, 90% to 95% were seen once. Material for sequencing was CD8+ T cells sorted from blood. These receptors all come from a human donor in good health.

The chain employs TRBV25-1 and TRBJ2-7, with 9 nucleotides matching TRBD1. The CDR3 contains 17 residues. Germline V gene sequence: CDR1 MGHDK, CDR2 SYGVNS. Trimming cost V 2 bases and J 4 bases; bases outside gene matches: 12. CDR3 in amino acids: CASSEGDWDREIYEQYF. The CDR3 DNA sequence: TGTGCCAGCAGTGAAGGGGACTGGGACAGGGAGATATACGAGCAGTACTTC.

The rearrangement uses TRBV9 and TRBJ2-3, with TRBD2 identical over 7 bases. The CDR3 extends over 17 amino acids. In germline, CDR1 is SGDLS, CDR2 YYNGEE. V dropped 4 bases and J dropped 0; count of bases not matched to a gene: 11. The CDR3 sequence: CASSHPGTTYSTDTQYF. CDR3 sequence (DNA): TGTGCCAGCAGCCACCCCGGGACTACCTACAGCACAGATACGCAGTATTTT.

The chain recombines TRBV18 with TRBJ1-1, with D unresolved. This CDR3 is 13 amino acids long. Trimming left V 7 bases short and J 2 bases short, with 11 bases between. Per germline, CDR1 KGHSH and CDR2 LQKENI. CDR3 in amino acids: CASCSDGNTEAFF. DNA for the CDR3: TGTGCCAGCTGCTCCGACGGAAACACTGAAGCTTTCTTT.

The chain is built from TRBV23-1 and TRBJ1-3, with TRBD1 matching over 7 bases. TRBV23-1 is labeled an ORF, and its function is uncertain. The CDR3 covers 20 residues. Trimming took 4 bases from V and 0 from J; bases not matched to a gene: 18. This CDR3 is CASSLAAYAGGVISGNTIYF. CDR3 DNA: TGCGCCAGCAGTCTCGCGGCCTATGCAGGGGGAGTTATCTCTGGAAACACCATATATTTT.

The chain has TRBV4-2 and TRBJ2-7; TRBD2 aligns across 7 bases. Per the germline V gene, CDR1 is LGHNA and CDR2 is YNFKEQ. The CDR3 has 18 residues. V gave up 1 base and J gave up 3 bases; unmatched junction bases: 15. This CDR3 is CASSQAGLEVAGYYEQYF. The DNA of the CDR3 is TGTGCCAGCAGCCAAGCGGGTTTGGAGGTAGCGGGTTACTACGAGCAGTACTTC.

Here the CDR3 DNA reads TGTGCCAGCAGGTCGGACTATGGCTACACCTTC. This codes for CASRSDYGYTF. The gene calls are TRBV9 and TRBJ1-2; no reliable D call. The V end was cut by 5 bases, the J end by 3 bases, with 5 bases between. Germline CDR1 reads SGDLS; CDR2 reads YYNGEE. CDR3 length: 11 residues.

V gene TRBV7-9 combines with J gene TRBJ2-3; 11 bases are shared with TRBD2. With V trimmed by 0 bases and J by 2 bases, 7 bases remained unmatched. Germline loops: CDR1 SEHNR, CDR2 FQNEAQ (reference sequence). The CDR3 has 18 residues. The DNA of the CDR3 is TGTGCCAGCAGCTTAGCTGGGCTAGCGGGAGGTCTCACAGATACGCAGTATTTT. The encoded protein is CASSLAGLAGGLTDTQYF.

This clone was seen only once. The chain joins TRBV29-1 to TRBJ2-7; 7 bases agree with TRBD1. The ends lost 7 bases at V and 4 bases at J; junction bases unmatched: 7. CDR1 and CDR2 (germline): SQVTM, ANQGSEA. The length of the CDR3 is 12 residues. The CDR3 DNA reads TGCAGCGCCCTCGGACAGGAGTACGAGCAGTACTTC. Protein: CSALGQEYEQYF.

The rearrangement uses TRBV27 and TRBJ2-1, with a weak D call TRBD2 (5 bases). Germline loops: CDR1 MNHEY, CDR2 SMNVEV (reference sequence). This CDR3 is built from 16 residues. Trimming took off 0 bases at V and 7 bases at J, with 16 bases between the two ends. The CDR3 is CASSLSLGLAQNEQFF. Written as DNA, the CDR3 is TGTGCCAGCAGTTTATCCCTCGGGCTAGCCCAAAATGAGCAGTTCTTC.

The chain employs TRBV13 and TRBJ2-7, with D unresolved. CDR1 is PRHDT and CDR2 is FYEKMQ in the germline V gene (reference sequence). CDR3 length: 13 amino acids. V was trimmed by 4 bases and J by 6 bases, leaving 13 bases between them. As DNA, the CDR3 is TGTGCCAGCAGCTGGGGTCCTCGGGCCGAGCAGTACTTC. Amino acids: CASSWGPRAEQYF.

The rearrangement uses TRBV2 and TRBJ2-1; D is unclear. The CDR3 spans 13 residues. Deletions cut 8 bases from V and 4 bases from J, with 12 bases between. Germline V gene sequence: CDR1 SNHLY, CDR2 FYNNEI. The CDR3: CASGIETYNEQFF. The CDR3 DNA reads TGTGCCAGCGGAATAGAAACTTACAATGAGCAGTTCTTC.

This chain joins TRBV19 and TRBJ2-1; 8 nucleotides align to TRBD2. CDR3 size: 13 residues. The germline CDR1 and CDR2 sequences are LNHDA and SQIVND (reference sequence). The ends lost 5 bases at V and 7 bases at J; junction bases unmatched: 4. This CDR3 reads CASSETSANEQFF. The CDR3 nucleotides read TGTGCCAGTAGTGAGACTAGCGCGAATGAGCAGTTCTTC.

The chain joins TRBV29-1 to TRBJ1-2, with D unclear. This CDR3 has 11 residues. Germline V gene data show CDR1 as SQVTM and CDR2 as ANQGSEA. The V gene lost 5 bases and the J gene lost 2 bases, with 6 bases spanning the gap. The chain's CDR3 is CSVRQNYGYTF. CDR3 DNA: TGCAGCGTTCGGCAAAACTATGGCTACACCTTC.

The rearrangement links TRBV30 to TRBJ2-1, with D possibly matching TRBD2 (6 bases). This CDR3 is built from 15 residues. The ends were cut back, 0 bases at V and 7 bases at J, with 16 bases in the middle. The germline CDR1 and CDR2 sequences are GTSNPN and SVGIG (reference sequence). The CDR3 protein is CAWSVVAGLGNEQFF. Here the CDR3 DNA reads TGTGCCTGGAGTGTAGTCGCGGGACTGGGGAATGAGCAGTTCTTC.

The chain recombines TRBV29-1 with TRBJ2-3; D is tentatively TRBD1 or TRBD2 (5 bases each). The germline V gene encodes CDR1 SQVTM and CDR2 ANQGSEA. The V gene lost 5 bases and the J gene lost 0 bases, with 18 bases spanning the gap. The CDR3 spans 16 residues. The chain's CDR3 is CSVYVGVAPSTDTQYF. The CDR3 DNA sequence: TGCAGCGTTTATGTGGGGGTAGCGCCCAGCACAGATACGCAGTATTTT.

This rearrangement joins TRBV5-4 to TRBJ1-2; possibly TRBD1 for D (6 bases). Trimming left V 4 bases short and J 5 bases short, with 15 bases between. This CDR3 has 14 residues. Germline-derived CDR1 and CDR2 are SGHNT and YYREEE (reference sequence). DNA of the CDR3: TGTGCCAGCAGCGGGGAGAGGACAGTTTATGGCTACACCTTC. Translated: CASSGERTVYGYTF.

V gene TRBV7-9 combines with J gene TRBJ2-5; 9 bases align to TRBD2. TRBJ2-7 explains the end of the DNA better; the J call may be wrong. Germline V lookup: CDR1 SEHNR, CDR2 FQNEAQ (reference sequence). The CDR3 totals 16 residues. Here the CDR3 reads CASSLGRASGVHEQYF. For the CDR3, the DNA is TGTGCCAGCAGCTTAGGGAGGGCTAGCGGGGTCCACGAGCAGTACTTC.

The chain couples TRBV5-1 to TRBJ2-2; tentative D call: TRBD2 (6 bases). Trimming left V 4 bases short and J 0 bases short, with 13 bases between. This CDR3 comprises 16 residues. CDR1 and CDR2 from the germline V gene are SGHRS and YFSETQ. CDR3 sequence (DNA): TGCGCCAGCAGCCTGGAGGCTAGCGCGAACACCGGGGAGCTGTTTTTT. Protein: CASSLEASANTGELFF.

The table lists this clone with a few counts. Here the CDR3 DNA reads TGCGCCAGCAGCTTCGAGGCGAACACTGAAGCTTTCTTT. This codes for CASSFEANTEAFF. The chain uses TRBV5-1 and TRBJ1-1; D unresolved. The V and J ends lost 2 bases and 1 base respectively, with 6 bases between them. The CDR3 is made up of 13 amino acids. Germline CDR1 SGHRS, CDR2 YFSETQ. Looking up the rest from reference TRBV5-1 and TRBJ1-1 gives the full variable domain: KAGVTQTPRYLIKTRGQQVTLSCSPISGHRSVSWYQQTPGQGLQFLFEYFSETQRNKGNFPGRFSGRQFSNSRSEMNVSTLELGDSALYLCASSFEANTEAFFGQGTRLTVV.

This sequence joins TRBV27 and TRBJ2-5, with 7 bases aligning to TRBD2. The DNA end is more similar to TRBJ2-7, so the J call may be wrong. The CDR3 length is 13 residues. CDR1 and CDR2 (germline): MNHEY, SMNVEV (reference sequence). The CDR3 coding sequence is TGTGCCAGCAGTCTAGGACTAGCCTACGAGCAGTACTTC. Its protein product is CASSLGLAYEQYF.

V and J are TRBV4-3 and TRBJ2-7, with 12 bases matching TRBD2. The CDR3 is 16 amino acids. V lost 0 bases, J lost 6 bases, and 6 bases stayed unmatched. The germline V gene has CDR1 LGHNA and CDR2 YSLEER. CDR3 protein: CASSQDDGLAGIEQYF. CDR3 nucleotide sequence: TGCGCCAGCAGCCAAGATGATGGACTAGCGGGAATCGAGCAGTACTTC.

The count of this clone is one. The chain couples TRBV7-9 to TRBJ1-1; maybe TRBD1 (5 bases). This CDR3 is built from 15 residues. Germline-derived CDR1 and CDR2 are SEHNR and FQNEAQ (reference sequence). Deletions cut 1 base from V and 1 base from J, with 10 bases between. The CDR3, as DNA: TGTGCCAGCAGCTTAGGGCCGGGGACGAACACTGAAGCTTTCTTT. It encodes CASSLGPGTNTEAFF.

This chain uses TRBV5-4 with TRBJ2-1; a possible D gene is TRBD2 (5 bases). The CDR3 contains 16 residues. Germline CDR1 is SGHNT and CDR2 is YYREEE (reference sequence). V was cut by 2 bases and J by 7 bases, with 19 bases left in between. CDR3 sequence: CASSFGPGAEGNEQFF. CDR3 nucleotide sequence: TGTGCCAGCAGCTTCGGGCCCGGAGCGGAAGGGAATGAGCAGTTCTTC.

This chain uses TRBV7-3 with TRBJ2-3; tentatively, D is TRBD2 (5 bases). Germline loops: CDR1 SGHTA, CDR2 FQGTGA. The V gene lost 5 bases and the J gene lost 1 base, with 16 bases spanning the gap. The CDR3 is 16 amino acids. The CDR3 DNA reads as TGTGCCAGCAGCCTCTGGTCCGGGGATGGCACAGATACGCAGTATTTT. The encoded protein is CASSLWSGDGTDTQYF.

The CDR3 loop reads CASSITGPGGNQPQHF. The CDR3 DNA reads TGTGCCAGTAGTATAACAGGACCCGGGGGGAATCAGCCCCAGCATTTT. This sequence joins TRBV19 and TRBJ1-5, with a tentative D call TRBD1 (5 bases). The CDR3 is 16 residues long. V was cut by 2 bases and J by 4 bases, with 15 bases left in between. The germline CDR1 and CDR2 sequences are LNHDA and SQIVND (reference sequence).

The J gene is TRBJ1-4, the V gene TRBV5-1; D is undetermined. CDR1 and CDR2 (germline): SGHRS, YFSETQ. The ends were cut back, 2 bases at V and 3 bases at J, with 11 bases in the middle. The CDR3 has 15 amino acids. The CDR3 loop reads CASSLWEGANEKLFF. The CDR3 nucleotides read TGCGCCAGCAGCTTATGGGAAGGAGCTAATGAAAAACTGTTTTTT.

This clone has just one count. The chain's CDR3 is CASSPSDRGYEQYF. In DNA, the CDR3 is TGTGCCAGCAGCCCCTCGGACAGGGGCTACGAGCAGTACTTC. This chain joins TRBV5-5 and TRBJ2-7, with 9 bases lining up with TRBD1. CDR1 is SGHKS and CDR2 is YYEKEE in the germline V gene (reference sequence). The V and J ends lost 4 bases and 3 bases, in that order; junction bases with no gene match: 5. This CDR3 has 14 residues. Full variable domain (missing parts from reference TRBV5-5 and TRBJ2-7): DAGVTQSPTHLIKTRGQQVTLRCSPISGHKSVSWYQQVLGQGPQFIFQYYEKEERGRGNFPDRFSARQFPNYSSELNVNALLLGDSALYLCASSPSDRGYEQYFGPGTRLTVT.

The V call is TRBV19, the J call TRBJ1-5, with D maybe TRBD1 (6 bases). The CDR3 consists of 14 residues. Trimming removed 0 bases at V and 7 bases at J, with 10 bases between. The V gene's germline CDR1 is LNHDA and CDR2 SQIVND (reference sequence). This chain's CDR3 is CASSIDGGGQPQHF. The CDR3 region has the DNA TGTGCCAGTAGTATAGACGGGGGCGGGCAGCCCCAGCATTTT. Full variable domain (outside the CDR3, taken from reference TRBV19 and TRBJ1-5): DGGITQSPKYLFRKEGQNVTLSCEQNLNHDAMYWYRQDPGQGLRLIYYSQIVNDFQKGDIAEGYSVSREKKESFPLTVTSAQKNPTAFYLCASSIDGGGQPQHFGDGTRLSIL.